Presented here are 23 T cell receptor beta chains from one specimen sequenced in a study of blood T cell repertoires in COVID-19. This table comes from immunoSEQ multiplex PCR, and its TCRdb copy is limited to in-frame clones, with some not included. In the table there are under 300,000 clones, around 80% of which are singletons. Sequencing used peripheral blood. The receptors derive from a middle-aged woman with active or convalescent COVID-19.

This clone was seen a single time. The V and J genes are TRBV7-4 and TRBJ2-7; TRBD2 aligns across 8 bases. CDR1 SGHVT and CDR2 SQSDAQ come from the germline V gene. Trimming at V came to 2 bases and at J to 2 bases, leaving 8 bases not matched to a gene. The CDR3 spans 16 residues. CDR3 loop: CASSLLSGGLPYEQYV. CDR3 DNA: TGTGCCAGCAGCTTATTAAGCGGGGGTCTACCCTACGAGCAGTACGTC.

The CDR3 DNA reads TGTGCCAGCAGACCCTGGACGGGCCAAGGAGGGAATTCACCCCTCCACTTT. It encodes CASRPWTGQGGNSPLHF. The rearrangement joins TRBV28 to TRBJ1-6; D not certain. This CDR3 has 17 residues. Germline CDR1 and CDR2: MDHEN and SYDVKM. V dropped 6 bases and J dropped 7 bases, with 22 bases sitting between them.

There are many counts of this clone. The V and J genes are TRBV28 and TRBJ1-4; possibly TRBD1 for D (5 bases). Per germline, CDR1 MDHEN and CDR2 SYDVKM. V gave up 8 bases and J gave up 5 bases, with 9 bases separating them. The CDR3 extends over 12 amino acids. The CDR3 is CASRQGNEKLFF. The CDR3 DNA reads as TGTGCCAGCCGGCAGGGAAATGAAAAACTGTTTTTT.

The V call is TRBV27, the J call TRBJ2-6; 9 bases are a match to TRBD1. The V gene's germline CDR1 is MNHEY and CDR2 SMNVEV (reference sequence). Trimming at V came to 4 bases and at J to 3 bases, leaving 7 bases not matched to a gene. CDR3 size: 17 residues. The CDR3 loop reads CASSSGQGGIGANVLTF. The CDR3 DNA is TGTGCCAGCAGTTCGGGACAGGGAGGGATTGGGGCCAACGTCCTGACTTTC.

The V gene is TRBV6-4, the J gene TRBJ2-1; possible D gene TRBD2, 6 bases. Deletions cut 0 bases from V and 0 bases from J, with 12 bases between. CDR3 length: 17 residues. Germline CDR1 is MRHNA and CDR2 is SNTAGT. CDR3 protein: CASSDSNLASSYNEQFF. The CDR3 coding sequence is TGTGCCAGCAGTGACTCGAATCTAGCGAGCTCCTACAATGAGCAGTTCTTC.

The rearrangement links TRBV5-4 to TRBJ1-2; TRBD1 aligns across 10 bases. Germline loops: CDR1 SGHNT, CDR2 YYREEE (reference sequence). J gave up 2 bases and V 0 bases, and 7 bases lay outside the gene matches. This CDR3 has 17 amino acids. The CDR3 loop is CASSLDRDRGGNYGYTF. The CDR3 DNA is TGTGCCAGCAGCTTGGACCGGGACAGGGGTGGAAACTATGGCTACACCTTC.

This clone was seen more than once but under ten times. The rearrangement uses TRBV24-1 and TRBJ2-5, with D perhaps matching TRBD2 (6 bases). Between the trimmed V and J ends, which lost 4 bases and 2 bases, there was a span of 13 bases. Germline CDR1 reads KGHDR; CDR2 reads SFDVKD. CDR3 size: 15 residues. For the CDR3, the DNA is TGTGCCACCAGTGAGGGGGGAAACACTCAAGAGACCCAGTACTTC. Translating gives CATSEGGNTQETQYF.

The chain recombines TRBV19 with TRBJ1-5, with 8 bases aligning to TRBD1. Trimming took 6 bases from V and 4 from J; bases not matched to a gene: 5. The CDR3 contains 14 residues. Per the germline V gene, CDR1 is LNHDA and CDR2 is SQIVND (reference sequence). CDR3 amino acids: CASRLTGENQPQHF. As DNA, the CDR3 is TGTGCCAGTAGGCTGACAGGGGAAAATCAGCCCCAGCATTTT.

The chain joins TRBV2 to TRBJ1-5; 7 bases agree with TRBD1. J lost 4 bases, V lost 5 bases, and 5 bases had no gene match. There are 14 residues in the CDR3. The germline V gene has CDR1 SNHLY and CDR2 FYNNEI. In DNA, the CDR3 is TGTGCCAGCAGTACACGACAGGGAAATCAGCCCCAGCATTTT. Amino acids: CASSTRQGNQPQHF.

V usage is TRBV2 and J usage is TRBJ2-7, with 14 bases matching TRBD2. The CDR3 contains 18 residues. With V trimmed by 6 bases and J by 3 bases, 13 bases remained unmatched. CDR1 is SNHLY and CDR2 is FYNNEI in the germline V gene. The CDR3 loop reads CASSDGTSGGRNLYEQYF. DNA for the CDR3: TGTGCCAGCAGCGACGGGACTAGCGGGGGCCGGAACCTCTACGAGCAGTACTTC. Combining the CDR3 with reference TRBV2 and TRBJ2-7 gives the whole variable domain EPEVTQTPSHQVTQMGQEVILRCVPISNHLYFYWYRQILGQKVEFLVSFYNNEISEKSEIFDDQFSVERPDGSNFTLKIRSTKLEDSAMYFCASSDGTSGGRNLYEQYFGPGTRLTVT.

The gene calls are TRBV28 and TRBJ1-5; no reliable D call. The CDR3 has 10 amino acids. Germline CDR1 and CDR2: MDHEN and SYDVKM. Trimming stripped 5 bases from V and 10 bases from J, with 6 bases between. As DNA, the CDR3 is TGTGCCAGCAGTACTCACCCCCAGCATTTT. Protein sequence: CASSTHPQHF.

The V and J genes are TRBV6-5 and TRBJ2-3, with D perhaps TRBD2 (5 bases). The V and J ends lost 2 bases and 4 bases respectively, with 10 bases between them. Germline CDR1 MNHEY, CDR2 SVGAGI. The CDR3 is 14 amino acids. CDR3: CASSYASLSDTQYF. The CDR3 DNA sequence: TGTGCCAGCAGTTACGCTAGCCTCTCAGATACGCAGTATTTT.

The CDR3 is CASSLVLASNQETQYF. DNA for the CDR3: TGCGCCAGCAGCTTAGTTCTAGCGAGTAACCAAGAGACCCAGTACTTC. The V call is TRBV5-1, the J call TRBJ2-5; D might be TRBD2 (6 bases). V was shortened by 2 bases and J by 0 bases, with 14 bases between the two germline ends. Germline V gives CDR1 SGHRS, CDR2 YFSETQ. There are 16 residues in the CDR3.

This clone has a handful of counts. An end of the junction does not agree with germline; a read error may underlie this. This rearrangement joins TRBV5-4 to TRBJ1-2, with 9 positions matching TRBD1. In germline, CDR1 is SGHNT, CDR2 YYREEE (reference sequence). The length of the CDR3 is 13 residues. The CDR3 DNA follows: TGTGCCAGCAGTCCGGGACAGGGCCCCACTCGCTCCTTC. Translating it yields CASSPGQGPTRSF.

This clone was observed a handful of times. The CDR3 loop reads CATSRDLGGNYGYTF. CDR3 in DNA: TGTGCCACCAGCAGAGATTTAGGGGGTAACTATGGCTACACCTTC. The chain joins TRBV15 to TRBJ1-2, with D tentatively TRBD1 (6 bases). Trimming left V 0 bases short and J 1 base short, with 9 bases between. The CDR3 runs 15 residues. Germline loops: CDR1 LNHNV, CDR2 YYDKDF (reference sequence).

This rearrangement joins TRBV7-9 to TRBJ2-1, with TRBD1 matching over 9 bases. With V trimmed by 3 bases and J by 5 bases, 11 bases remained unmatched. Per the germline V gene, CDR1 is SEHNR and CDR2 is FQNEAQ (reference sequence). The CDR3 consists of 17 residues. The CDR3 loop is CASSLGAYRGLDNEQFF. The CDR3 nucleotides are TGTGCCAGCAGCTTGGGCGCCTACAGGGGGCTGGACAATGAGCAGTTCTTC.

The V gene is TRBV19, the J gene TRBJ1-2, with D maybe TRBD1 (5 bases). Trimming cost V 1 base and J 3 bases, with 12 bases left between them. Germline loops: CDR1 LNHDA, CDR2 SQIVND (reference sequence). The CDR3 totals 15 residues. This CDR3 is CASSIGAGHDYGYTF. The CDR3 bases are TGTGCCAGTAGTATAGGGGCAGGGCATGACTATGGCTACACCTTC.

The chain has TRBV11-2 and TRBJ1-1; D not resolved. V was trimmed by 2 bases and J by 5 bases, leaving 15 bases between them. Looked up from germline, CDR1 is SGHAT and CDR2 is FQNNGV. The CDR3 covers 15 residues. The CDR3 nucleotides read TGTGCCAGCAGCTTAAGCGGGTTGAAAAAAACTGAAGCTTTCTTT. Its protein is CASSLSGLKKTEAFF.

The chain recombines TRBV7-3 with TRBJ2-1; TRBD1 matches 8 bases. Trimming cost V 5 bases and J 4 bases; bases outside gene matches: 4. Germline V gives CDR1 SGHTA, CDR2 FQGTGA. The CDR3 has 14 residues. The CDR3: CASSPWTGYNEQFF. The CDR3 DNA reads as TGTGCCAGCAGCCCCTGGACAGGGTACAATGAGCAGTTCTTC.

The chain carries TRBV27 and TRBJ1-2; a weak D match, TRBD1 (5 bases). Germline lookup yields CDR1 MNHEY and CDR2 SMNVEV (reference sequence). Trimming stripped 2 bases from V and 4 bases from J, with 8 bases between. CDR3 length equals 13 residues. The CDR3 spells CASSLPGGYGYTF. As DNA, the CDR3 is TGTGCCAGCAGTTTACCGGGGGGCTATGGCTACACCTTC.

The chain has TRBV5-4 and TRBJ1-2; no definite D call. V lost 3 bases and J 4 bases, leaving 10 bases between the germline ends. The CDR3 loop spans 13 amino acids. Per germline, CDR1 SGHNT and CDR2 YYREEE (reference sequence). The CDR3 DNA sequence: TGTGCCAGCAGCTGGGAGATAGGCTATGGCTACACCTTC. Its protein is CASSWEIGYGYTF.

This clone was recorded a few times. The chain is built from TRBV4-2 and TRBJ2-2; TRBD2 agrees at 13 bases. This CDR3 contains 19 residues. The V gene end was trimmed by 0 bases and the J gene end by 0 bases; junction bases not matched to a gene: 4. CDR1 and CDR2 (germline): LGHNA, YNFKEQ. The CDR3 spells CASSQETSGGAANTGELFF. The CDR3 DNA reads as TGTGCCAGCAGCCAAGAAACTAGCGGGGGGGCCGCGAACACCGGGGAGCTGTTTTTT.

The gene calls are TRBV30 and TRBJ1-1; TRBD1 might be the D (5 bases). The germline V and J ends were trimmed by 3 bases and 4 bases, with 15 bases remaining between them. Germline V gives CDR1 GTSNPN, CDR2 SVGIG (reference sequence). CDR3 size: 14 residues. This CDR3 is CAWSFKGRSTEAFF. The DNA for the CDR3 is TGTGCCTGGAGCTTCAAGGGGCGGAGCACTGAAGCTTTCTTT.